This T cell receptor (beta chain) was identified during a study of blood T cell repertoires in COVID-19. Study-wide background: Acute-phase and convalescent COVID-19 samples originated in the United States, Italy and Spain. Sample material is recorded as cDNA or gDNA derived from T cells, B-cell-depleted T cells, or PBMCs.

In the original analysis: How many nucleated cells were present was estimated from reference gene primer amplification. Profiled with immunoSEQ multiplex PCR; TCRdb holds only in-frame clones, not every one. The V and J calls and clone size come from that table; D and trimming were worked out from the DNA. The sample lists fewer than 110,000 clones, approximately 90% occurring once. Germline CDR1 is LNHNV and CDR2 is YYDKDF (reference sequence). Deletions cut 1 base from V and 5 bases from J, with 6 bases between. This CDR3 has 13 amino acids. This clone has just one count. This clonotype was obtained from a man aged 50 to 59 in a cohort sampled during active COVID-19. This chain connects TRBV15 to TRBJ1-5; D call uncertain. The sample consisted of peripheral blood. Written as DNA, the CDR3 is TGTGCCACCAGCAGAGCGGTCGATCAGCCCCAGCATTTT. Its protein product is CATSRAVDQPQHF. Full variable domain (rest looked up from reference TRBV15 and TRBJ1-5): DAMVIQNPRYQVTQFGKPVTLSCSQTLNHNVMYWYQQKSSQAPKLLFHYYDKDFNNEADTPDNFQSRRPNTSFCFLDIRSPGLGDTAMYLCATSRAVDQPQHFGDGTRLSIL.